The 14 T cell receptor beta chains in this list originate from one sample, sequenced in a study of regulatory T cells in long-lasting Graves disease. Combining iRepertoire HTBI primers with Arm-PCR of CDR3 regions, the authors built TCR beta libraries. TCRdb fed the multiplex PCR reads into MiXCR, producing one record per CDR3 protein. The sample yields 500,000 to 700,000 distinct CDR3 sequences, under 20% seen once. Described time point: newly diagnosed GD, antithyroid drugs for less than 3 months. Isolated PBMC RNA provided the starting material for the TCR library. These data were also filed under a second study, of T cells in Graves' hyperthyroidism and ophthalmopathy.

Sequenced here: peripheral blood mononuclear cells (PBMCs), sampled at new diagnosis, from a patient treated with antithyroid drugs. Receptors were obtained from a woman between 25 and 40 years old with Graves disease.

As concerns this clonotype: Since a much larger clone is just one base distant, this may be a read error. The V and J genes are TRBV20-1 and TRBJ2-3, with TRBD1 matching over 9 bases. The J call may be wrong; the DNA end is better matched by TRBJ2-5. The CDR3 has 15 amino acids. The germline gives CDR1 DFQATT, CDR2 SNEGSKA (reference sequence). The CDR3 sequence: CSAGMWDRARETQYF. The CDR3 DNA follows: TGCAGTGCTGGCATGTGGGACAGGGCACGAGAGACCCAGTACTTC.

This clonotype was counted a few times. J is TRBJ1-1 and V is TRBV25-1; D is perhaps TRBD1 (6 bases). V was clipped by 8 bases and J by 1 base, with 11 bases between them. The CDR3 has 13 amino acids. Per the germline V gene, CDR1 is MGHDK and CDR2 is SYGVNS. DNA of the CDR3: TGTGCCAGCGCGGACAGCTGGAACACTGAAGCTTTCTTT. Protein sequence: CASADSWNTEAFF.

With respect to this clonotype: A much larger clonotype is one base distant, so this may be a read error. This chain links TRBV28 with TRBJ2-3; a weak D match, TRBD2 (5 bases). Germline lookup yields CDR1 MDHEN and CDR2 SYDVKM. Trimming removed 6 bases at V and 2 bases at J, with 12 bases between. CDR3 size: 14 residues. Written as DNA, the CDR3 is TGTGCCAGCAGAAGACGGGGTTTCACAGATACGCAGTATTTT. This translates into CASRRRGFTDTQYF.

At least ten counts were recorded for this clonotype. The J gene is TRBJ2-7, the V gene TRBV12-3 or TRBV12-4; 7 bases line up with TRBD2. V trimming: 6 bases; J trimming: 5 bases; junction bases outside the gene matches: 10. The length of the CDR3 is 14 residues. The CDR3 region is CASSRWGGPNEQYF. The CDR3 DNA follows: TGTGCCAGCAGCCGGTGGGGGGGTCCCAACGAGCAGTACTTC.

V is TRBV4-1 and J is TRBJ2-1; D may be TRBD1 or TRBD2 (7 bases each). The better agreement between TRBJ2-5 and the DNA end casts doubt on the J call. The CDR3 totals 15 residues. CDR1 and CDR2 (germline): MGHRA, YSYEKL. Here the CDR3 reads CASSQEGGGGGTQYF. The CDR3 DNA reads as TGCGCCAGCAGCCAAGAGGGAGGGGGCGGAGGGACCCAGTACTTC.

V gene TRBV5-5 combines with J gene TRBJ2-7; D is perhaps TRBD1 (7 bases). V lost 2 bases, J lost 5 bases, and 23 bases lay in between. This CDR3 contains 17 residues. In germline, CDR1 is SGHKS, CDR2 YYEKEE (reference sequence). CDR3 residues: CASSLRGARQGLNEQYF. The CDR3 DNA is TGTGCCAGCAGCTTACGGGGCGCCAGACAGGGACTCAACGAGCAGTACTTC.

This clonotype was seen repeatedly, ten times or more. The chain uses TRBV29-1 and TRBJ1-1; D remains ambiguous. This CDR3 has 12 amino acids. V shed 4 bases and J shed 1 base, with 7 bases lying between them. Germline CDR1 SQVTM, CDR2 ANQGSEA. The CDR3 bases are TGCAGCGTTGGTAGCAGGAACACTGAAGCTTTCTTT. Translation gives CSVGSRNTEAFF.

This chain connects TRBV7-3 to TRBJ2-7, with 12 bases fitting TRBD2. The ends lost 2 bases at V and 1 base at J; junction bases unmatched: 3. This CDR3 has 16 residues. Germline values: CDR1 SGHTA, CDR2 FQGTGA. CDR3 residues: CASSLGLAGGSYEQYF. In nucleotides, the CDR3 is TGTGCCAGCAGCTTAGGGCTAGCGGGAGGGTCCTACGAGCAGTACTTC.

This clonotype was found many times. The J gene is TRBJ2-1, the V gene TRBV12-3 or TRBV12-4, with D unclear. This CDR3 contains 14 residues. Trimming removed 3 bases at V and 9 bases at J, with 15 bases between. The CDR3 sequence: CASSFRGGPAEQFF. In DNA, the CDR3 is TGTGCCAGCAGTTTCCGTGGTGGGCCGGCTGAGCAGTTCTTC.

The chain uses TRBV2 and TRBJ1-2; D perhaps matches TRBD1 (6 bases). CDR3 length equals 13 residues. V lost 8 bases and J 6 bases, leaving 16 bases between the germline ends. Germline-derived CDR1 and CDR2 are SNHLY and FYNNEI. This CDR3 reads CASRGGVSNGYTF. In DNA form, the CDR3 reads TGTGCCAGCCGTGGGGGCGTGAGTAATGGCTACACCTTC. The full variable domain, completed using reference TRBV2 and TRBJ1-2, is EPEVTQTPSHQVTQMGQEVILRCVPISNHLYFYWYRQILGQKVEFLVSFYNNEISEKSEIFDDQFSVERPDGSNFTLKIRSTKLEDSAMYFCASRGGVSNGYTFGSGTRLTVV.

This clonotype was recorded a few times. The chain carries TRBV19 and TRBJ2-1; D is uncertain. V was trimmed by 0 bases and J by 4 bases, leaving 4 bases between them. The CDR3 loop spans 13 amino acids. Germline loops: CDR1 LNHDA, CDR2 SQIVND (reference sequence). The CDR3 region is CASSIDRYNEQFF. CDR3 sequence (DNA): TGTGCCAGTAGTATAGATCGGTACAATGAGCAGTTCTTC.

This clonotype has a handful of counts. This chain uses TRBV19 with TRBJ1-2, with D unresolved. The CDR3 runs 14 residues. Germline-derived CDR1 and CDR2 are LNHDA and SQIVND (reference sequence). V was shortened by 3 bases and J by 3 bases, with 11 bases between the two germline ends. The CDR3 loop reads CASSIGVSYYGYTF. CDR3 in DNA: TGTGCCAGTAGTATTGGGGTCAGCTACTATGGCTACACCTTC.

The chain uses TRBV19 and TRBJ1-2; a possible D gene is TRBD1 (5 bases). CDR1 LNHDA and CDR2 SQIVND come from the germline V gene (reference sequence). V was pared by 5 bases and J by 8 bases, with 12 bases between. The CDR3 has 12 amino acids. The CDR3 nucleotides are TGTGCCAGTAGTCTAAGGGACCTCGGCTACACCTTC. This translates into CASSLRDLGYTF. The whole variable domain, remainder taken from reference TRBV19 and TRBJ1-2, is DGGITQSPKYLFRKEGQNVTLSCEQNLNHDAMYWYRQDPGQGLRLIYYSQIVNDFQKGDIAEGYSVSREKKESFPLTVTSAQKNPTAFYLCASSLRDLGYTFGSGTRLTVV.

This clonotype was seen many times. The CDR3 DNA sequence: TGTGCCAGCAGTTACGTCTACGAGCAGTACTTC. Translating gives CASSYVYEQYF. The chain is built from TRBV28 and TRBJ2-7; no firm D call. From germline, CDR1 is MDHEN and CDR2 SYDVKM. V gave up 4 bases and J gave up 3 bases, with 4 bases separating them. The CDR3 has 11 amino acids.